This entry describes one TCR beta chain. The antigen is unknown. The source of the sample is a study of early stage breast cancer tumors. Germline V gene sequence: CDR1 SGHDT, CDR2 YYEEEE. The CDR3 has 14 amino acids. Trimming shortened V by 4 bases and J by 3 bases, and 13 bases separated the two germline ends. Libraries were prepared by immunoSEQ multiplex PCR; TCRdb keeps only in-frame clonotypes and omits some of them. This sample carries about 41,000 clones, approximately 78% of them seen once, and the ten largest clones take about 6.8%. General study points: Commonly generated sequences made up most enriched TCRB sequences shared between patients.

The sequenced sample consisted of blood. The sequence was collected from a person aged 45-65 years with breast cancer. The rearrangement uses TRBV5-6 and TRBJ2-5; D perhaps matches TRBD1 (6 bases). The CDR3 DNA reads TGTGCCAGCAGCCCGGGACAATCTGAAGAGACCCAGTACTTC. Its protein product is CASSPGQSEETQYF.